This TCR beta chain is from a study of molecular identifiers for immune sequencing clone quantification. Study outcomes and limitations: Spike-in Jurkat TCR RNA from a single cell reportedly registered among about 1 million naive cells.

Naive CD8 T cell sorting was performed on the CD8+CD4-CCR7+CD45RA+ phenotype. Germline CDR1 reads SGHTS; CDR2 reads YDEGEE. Germline trimming cut 4 bases from V and 1 base from J; bases unmatched to any gene: 10. The CDR3 has 17 residues. This clonotype occurred a few times. What it recognizes is unknown. Methods described previously, with TCR primers listed, were used for bulk TCR libraries. TCRdb used MiXCR to reprocess the PCR reads, holding one entry per CDR3 protein. The table has about 640,000 distinct CDR3 sequences, 15% to 20% seen once; the top ten hold under 0.95%. This receptor was identified in a human donor in good health. Some libraries in this study had Jurkat cell RNA spiked in. This chain uses TRBV5-8 with TRBJ2-3; 9 bases line up with TRBD2. Material for sequencing was naive CD8+ T cells from blood, with Jurkat cell RNA spiked in. As for subset: FACS-sorted CD8+CD4-CCR7+CD45RA+ naive T cells. Written as DNA, the CDR3 is TGTGCCAGCAGCCACATGGTGTTAGCGGGGGGCACAGATACGCAGTATTTT. Its protein product is CASSHMVLAGGTDTQYF.